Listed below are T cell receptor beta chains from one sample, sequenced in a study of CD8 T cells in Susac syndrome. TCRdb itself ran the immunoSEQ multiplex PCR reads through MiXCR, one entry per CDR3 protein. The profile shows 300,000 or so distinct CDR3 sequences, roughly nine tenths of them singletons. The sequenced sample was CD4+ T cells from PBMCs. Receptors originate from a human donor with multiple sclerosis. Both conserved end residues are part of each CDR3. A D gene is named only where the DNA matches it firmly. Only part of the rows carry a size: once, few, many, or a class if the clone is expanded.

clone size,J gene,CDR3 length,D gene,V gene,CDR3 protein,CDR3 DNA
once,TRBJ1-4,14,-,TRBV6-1,CASSEARMGVRLFF,TGTGCCAGCAGTGAAGCTCGAATGGGGGTGCGGCTGTTTTTT
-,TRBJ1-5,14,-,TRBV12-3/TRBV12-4,CASSFRGGGQPQHF,TGTGCCAGCAGTTTTCGAGGGGGAGGACAGCCCCAGCATTTT
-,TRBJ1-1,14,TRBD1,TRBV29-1,CSAEPTGGETEAFF,TGCAGCGCCGAACCGACAGGGGGTGAAACTGAAGCTTTCTTT
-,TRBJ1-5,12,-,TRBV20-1,CSAKTMGQPQHF,TGCAGTGCTAAGACAATGGGTCAGCCCCAGCATTTT
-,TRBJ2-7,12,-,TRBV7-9,CASSFRTGEQYF,TGTGCCAGCAGCTTTCGGACGGGCGAGCAGTACTTC
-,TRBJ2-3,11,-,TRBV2,CASSEMDTQYF,TGTGCCAGCAGTGAGATGGATACGCAGTATTTT
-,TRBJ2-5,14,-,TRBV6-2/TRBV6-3,CASSLLRGAETQYF,TGTGCCAGCAGCCTCCTCAGGGGGGCCGAGACCCAGTACTTC
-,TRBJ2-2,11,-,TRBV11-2,CASSHNGELFF,TGTGCCAGCAGCCACAACGGGGAGCTGTTTTTT
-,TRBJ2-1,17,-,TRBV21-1,CASSKAEGVPVGDEQFF,TGTGCCAGCAGCAAAGCGGAGGGGGTCCCCGTTGGAGATGAGCAGTTCTTC
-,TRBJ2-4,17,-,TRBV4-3,CASSQDIGTGAKNIQYF,TGCGCCAGCAGCCAAGATATCGGGACGGGAGCCAAAAACATTCAGTACTTC
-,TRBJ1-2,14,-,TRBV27,CASSPLGEDYGYTF,TGTGCCAGCAGCCCCTTGGGGGAAGACTATGGCTACACCTTC
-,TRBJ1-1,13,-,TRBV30,CAWNQGMNTEAFF,TGTGCCTGGAATCAGGGGATGAACACTGAAGCTTTCTTT
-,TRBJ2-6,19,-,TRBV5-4,CASSFPGIGGPGGANVLTF,TGTGCCAGCAGCTTCCCCGGGATAGGGGGGCCTGGTGGGGCCAACGTCCTGACTTTC
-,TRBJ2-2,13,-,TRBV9,CASSVVGTGELFF,TGTGCCAGCAGCGTAGTGGGAACCGGGGAGCTGTTTTTT
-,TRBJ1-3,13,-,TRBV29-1,CSVVTFSGNTIYF,TGCAGCGTTGTGACCTTCTCTGGAAACACCATATATTTT
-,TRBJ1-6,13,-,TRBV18,CASSSGGNSPLHF,TGTGCCAGCTCTTCCGGCGGTAATTCACCCCTCCACTTT
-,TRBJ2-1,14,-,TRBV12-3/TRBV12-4,CASSFLLRSHEQFF,TGTGCCAGCAGTTTTTTACTTAGATCCCATGAGCAGTTCTTC
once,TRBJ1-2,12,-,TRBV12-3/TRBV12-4,CASSFRQDGYTF,TGTGCCAGCAGTTTCCGACAGGATGGCTACACCTTC
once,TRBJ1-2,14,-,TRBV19,CASSIRGAEPGYTF,TGTGCCAGTAGTATACGGGGGGCCGAACCTGGCTACACCTTC
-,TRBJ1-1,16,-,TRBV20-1,CSARAPRGHENTEAFF,TGCAGTGCTAGAGCCCCGCGGGGACACGAGAACACTGAAGCTTTCTTT
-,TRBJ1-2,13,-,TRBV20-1,CSASTGTAKGYTF,TGCAGTGCCTCCACAGGGACGGCCAAGGGCTACACCTTC
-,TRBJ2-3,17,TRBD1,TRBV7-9,CASSRQTGTGHTDTQYF,TGTGCCAGCAGCCGTCAGACAGGGACGGGGCACACAGATACGCAGTATTTT
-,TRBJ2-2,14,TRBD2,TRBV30,CAWIAAGFTGELFF,TGTGCCTGGATTGCAGCGGGATTCACCGGGGAGCTGTTTTTT
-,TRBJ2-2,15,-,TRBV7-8,CASSLESRVPGELFF,TGTGCCAGCAGCTTAGAGTCCAGGGTTCCCGGGGAGCTGTTTTTT
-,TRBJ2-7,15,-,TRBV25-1,CASSEYDSLVHEQYF,TGTGCCAGCAGTGAATATGACAGCCTAGTCCACGAGCAGTACTTC
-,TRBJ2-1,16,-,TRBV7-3,CASSLIAGRVDNEQFF,TGTGCCAGCAGCTTAATCGCGGGACGCGTCGACAATGAGCAGTTCTTC
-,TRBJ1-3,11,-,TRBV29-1,CSVLVGNTIYF,TGCAGCGTTCTCGTGGGAAACACCATATATTTT
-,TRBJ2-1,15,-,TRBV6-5,CASSPPGTGVREQFF,TGTGCCAGCAGTCCTCCGGGGACTGGGGTGCGTGAGCAGTTCTTC
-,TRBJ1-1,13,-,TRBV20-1,CSASGEGGTEAFF,TGCAGTGCTAGTGGGGAAGGAGGCACTGAAGCTTTCTTT
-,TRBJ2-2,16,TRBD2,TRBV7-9,CASNSGTSGSTGELFF,TGTGCCAGCAACTCCGGGACTAGCGGTTCCACCGGGGAGCTGTTTTTT